Presented here are 23 T cell receptor beta chains from one specimen sequenced in a study of control samples from healthy donors and cancer patients. The data were produced by immunoSEQ multiplex PCR, yet TCRdb's version contains in-frame clones alone and is incomplete. The sample shows approximately 110,000 clones, roughly nine tenths of them seen only once. Sequenced sample: blood. Source of these receptors: a woman under 30 in good health.

The chain couples TRBV11-2 to TRBJ2-7; D is possibly TRBD2 (6 bases). This CDR3 has 15 residues. V was cut by 0 bases and J by 0 bases, with 9 bases left in between. The germline V gene encodes CDR1 SGHAT and CDR2 FQNNGV. The CDR3 is CASSLEGTFSYEQYF. CDR3 sequence (DNA): TGTGCCAGCAGCTTAGAAGGGACTTTCTCCTACGAGCAGTACTTC.

This chain connects TRBV11-2 to TRBJ1-3; D call uncertain. The CDR3 spans 16 residues. Trimming stripped 4 bases from V and 0 bases from J, with 13 bases between. Germline values: CDR1 SGHAT, CDR2 FQNNGV. DNA of the CDR3: TGTGCCAGCAGCTACCGAAACGAGAGCTCTGGAAACACCATATATTTT. Protein product: CASSYRNESSGNTIYF.

The chain is built from TRBV7-6 and TRBJ1-2; tentative D call: TRBD1 (5 bases). Trimming shortened V by 1 base and J by 5 bases, and 14 bases separated the two germline ends. The CDR3 contains 15 residues. CDR1 and CDR2 from the germline V gene are SGHVS and FNYEAQ. The CDR3 DNA reads as TGTGCCAGCAGCTTAGGGCAGGGATCAAAATATGGCTACACCTTC. It encodes CASSLGQGSKYGYTF. The complete variable domain, with remaining parts taken from reference TRBV7-6 and TRBJ1-2, reads GAGVSQSPRYKVTKRGQDVALRCDPISGHVSLYWYRQALGQGPEFLTYFNYEAQQDKSGLPNDRFSAERPEGSISTLTIQRTEQRDSAMYRCASSLGQGSKYGYTFGSGTRLTVV.

This chain joins TRBV6-5 and TRBJ1-1; D is unresolved. The V end was cut by 5 bases, the J end by 1 base, with 8 bases between. Germline CDR1 and CDR2: MNHEY and SVGAGI. CDR3 length equals 13 residues. The CDR3 DNA is TGTGCCAGCAGTAGGACGTCGAACACTGAAGCTTTCTTT. As protein: CASSRTSNTEAFF.

This sequence joins TRBV5-1 and TRBJ1-1; D is possibly TRBD1 (6 bases). V was shortened by 0 bases and J by 1 base, with 7 bases between the two germline ends. There are 14 residues in the CDR3. Germline V gives CDR1 SGHRS, CDR2 YFSETQ. CDR3: CASSLEGGNTEAFF. Here the CDR3 DNA reads TGCGCCAGCAGCTTGGAGGGGGGGAACACTGAAGCTTTCTTT. The entire variable domain, with the rest obtained from reference TRBV5-1 and TRBJ1-1, is as follows: KAGVTQTPRYLIKTRGQQVTLSCSPISGHRSVSWYQQTPGQGLQFLFEYFSETQRNKGNFPGRFSGRQFSNSRSEMNVSTLELGDSALYLCASSLEGGNTEAFFGQGTRLTVV.

V gene TRBV6-2 or TRBV6-3 combines with J gene TRBJ2-2; 11 bases align to TRBD2. The CDR3 length is 16 residues. With V trimmed by 4 bases and J by 0 bases, 1 base remained unmatched. CDR1 and CDR2 (germline): MNHEY, SVGEGT. CDR3 DNA sequence: TGTGCCAGCAGTTTAGCGGGAGGGCCGAACACCGGGGAGCTGTTTTTT. Its protein is CASSLAGGPNTGELFF.

This clone was found a few times. The chain links TRBV10-1 to TRBJ1-6; 7 bases match TRBD1. The germline CDR1 and CDR2 sequences are WNHNN and SYGVQD (reference sequence). The V gene end was trimmed by 8 bases and the J gene end by 4 bases; junction bases not matched to a gene: 17. This CDR3 has 18 residues. CDR3 bases: TGCGCCAGCCGGGGGGGAAACAGGGGTTTAGGGTATAATTCACCCCTCCACTTT. It encodes CASRGGNRGLGYNSPLHF.

V usage is TRBV6-5 and J usage is TRBJ2-2; D is perhaps TRBD1 (6 bases). Looked up from germline, CDR1 is MNHEY and CDR2 is SVGAGI. V was trimmed by 6 bases and J by 7 bases, leaving 15 bases between them. The CDR3 has 14 residues. The CDR3 nucleotides are TGTGCCAGCAGGCGACAGGTTTATGTCGGGGAGCTGTTTTTT. Translated: CASRRQVYVGELFF.

This chain joins TRBV9 and TRBJ2-7; TRBD1 or TRBD2 may be the D gene (5 bases each). In germline, CDR1 is SGDLS, CDR2 YYNGEE. The CDR3 is 15 amino acids. V lost 1 base and J 0 bases, leaving 11 bases between the germline ends. In nucleotides, the CDR3 is TGTGCCAGCAGCGTAAATTGGGGACCCTCCTACGAGCAGTACTTC. It codes for CASSVNWGPSYEQYF.

The J gene is TRBJ2-2, the V gene TRBV19, with unresolved D. CDR3 length equals 14 residues. The V gene's germline CDR1 is LNHDA and CDR2 SQIVND (reference sequence). The V and J ends lost 3 bases and 1 base respectively, with 6 bases between them. The CDR3 reads CASSMGRNTGELFF. The CDR3 nucleotides are TGTGCCAGTAGTATGGGCCGGAACACCGGGGAGCTGTTTTTT.

This chain joins TRBV4-3 and TRBJ1-4, with 8 positions matching TRBD1. CDR3 length: 15 residues. Trimming removed 0 bases from V and 8 bases from J; junction bases left unmatched: 5. Per germline, CDR1 LGHNA and CDR2 YSLEER. The CDR3 spells CASSQEFPGGEKLFF. The CDR3 DNA follows: TGCGCCAGCAGCCAAGAATTTCCAGGGGGCGAAAAACTGTTTTTT.

This chain connects TRBV11-2 to TRBJ2-1; no firm D call. Germline V gene data show CDR1 as SGHAT and CDR2 as FQNNGV. The CDR3 is made up of 13 amino acids. The V end lost 1 base, the J end lost 5 bases, and 6 bases lay between the germline ends. This chain's CDR3 is CASSLALDNEQFF. For the CDR3, the DNA is TGTGCCAGCAGCTTAGCCCTAGACAATGAGCAGTTCTTC.

This chain joins TRBV4-2 and TRBJ2-7; 10 positions agree with TRBD2. The germline V gene has CDR1 LGHNA and CDR2 YNFKEQ. This CDR3 has 15 amino acids. J lost 1 base, V lost 4 bases, and 4 bases had no gene match. Written as DNA, the CDR3 is TGTGCCAGCAGCCGAGGACTAGCGGTGTCCTACGAGCAGTACTTC. It encodes CASSRGLAVSYEQYF.

This sequence joins TRBV20-1 and TRBJ2-1; D might be TRBD2 (6 bases). Germline assignment: CDR1 DFQATT and CDR2 SNEGSKA (reference sequence). This CDR3 comprises 11 residues. Deletions cut 3 bases from V and 9 bases from J, with 9 bases between. In DNA, the CDR3 is TGCAGTGCTAGCCGGGAGAGTGAGCAGTTCTTC. Protein: CSASRESEQFF.

A single count supports this clone. V usage is TRBV28 and J usage is TRBJ2-5, with TRBD2 as a possible D gene (5 bases). Germline V lookup: CDR1 MDHEN, CDR2 SYDVKM. The V and J ends lost 7 bases and 1 base respectively, with 13 bases between them. The CDR3 contains 14 residues. CDR3 nucleotides: TGTGCCAGCACCGTATTTGGAGGCCAAGAGACCCAGTACTTC. It translates to CASTVFGGQETQYF.

This rearrangement joins TRBV5-6 to TRBJ2-1, with 7 bases aligning to TRBD2. Germline trimming cut 0 bases from V and 8 bases from J; bases unmatched to any gene: 8. The germline CDR1 and CDR2 sequences are SGHDT and YYEEEE. The CDR3 loop spans 15 amino acids. The CDR3 sequence: CASSLVAAGRDEQFF. The CDR3 region has the DNA TGTGCCAGCAGCTTGGTAGCAGCGGGGAGGGATGAGCAGTTCTTC.

The gene calls are TRBV5-4 and TRBJ1-2; 8 bases are shared with TRBD1. This CDR3 has 15 residues. V dropped 4 bases and J dropped 2; count of bases not matched to a gene: 7. CDR1 is SGHNT, CDR2 YYREEE, per germline (reference sequence). CDR3 coding DNA: TGTGCCAGCAGCACCCGACAGGGGCCAAACTATGGCTACACCTTC. Protein sequence: CASSTRQGPNYGYTF.

The rearrangement uses TRBV6-2 or TRBV6-3 and TRBJ1-5; TRBD1 agrees at 11 bases. Germline CDR1 MNHEY, CDR2 SVGEGT. With 0 bases clipped from V and 5 bases from J, the junction kept 9 bases outside the gene matches. The CDR3 contains 18 residues. The CDR3 nucleotides read TGTGCCAGCAGTTACTCTTATAGGTCGGGACAGGGGGATCAGCCCCAGCATTTT. The encoded protein is CASSYSYRSGQGDQPQHF.

The rearrangement links TRBV28 to TRBJ1-4, with TRBD1 as a possible D gene (6 bases). The germline V gene encodes CDR1 MDHEN and CDR2 SYDVKM. The V end was cut by 3 bases, the J end by 6 bases, with 11 bases between. This CDR3 region has 14 residues. The DNA for the CDR3 is TGTGCCAGCAGTTTCGGGCAGGGGTATGAAAAACTGTTTTTT. Translated, it gives CASSFGQGYEKLFF.

Note on this clone: Other nucleotide sequences from this sample produce the same CDR3. The chain links TRBV19 to TRBJ2-7; no reliable D call. This CDR3 comprises 11 residues. With 4 bases removed from V and 7 bases from J, the gap between germline ends came to 8 bases. Germline V lookup: CDR1 LNHDA, CDR2 SQIVND (reference sequence). CDR3 bases: TGTGCCAGTAGTAGCGGCCTAGAGCAGTACTTC. Protein sequence: CASSSGLEQYF.

The rearrangement joins TRBV3-1 (or the pseudogene TRBV3-2) to TRBJ1-4, with D tentatively TRBD1 (5 bases). CDR1 is LGHDT and CDR2 is YNNKEL in the germline V gene (reference sequence). V lost 1 base to trimming and J lost 5 bases, with 8 bases between them. This CDR3 has 14 residues. The CDR3 sequence: CASSQGQSNEKLFF. DNA of the CDR3: TGTGCCAGCAGCCAAGGACAGTCAAATGAAAAACTGTTTTTT.

The chain links TRBV6-2 or TRBV6-3 to TRBJ2-7; tentatively, D is TRBD1 (6 bases). V was shortened by 4 bases and J by 4 bases, with 14 bases between the two germline ends. Germline values: CDR1 MNHEY, CDR2 SVGEGT. The CDR3 spans 14 residues. CDR3 bases: TGTGCCAGCAGTTCCCCGACAGGAACGTACGAGCAGTACTTC. Translated: CASSSPTGTYEQYF.

Here the CDR3 DNA reads TGTGCCAGCAGCCAAAAAAAGGGTCGCGGCACAGATACGCAGTATTTT. Its protein is CASSQKKGRGTDTQYF. The chain uses TRBV7-8 and TRBJ2-3; D is ambiguous. This CDR3 is 16 amino acids long. Trimming stripped 5 bases from V and 1 base from J, with 16 bases between. CDR1 is SGHVS, CDR2 FQNEAQ, per germline.